The T cell receptor beta chain described here comes from a study of T cells expressing NK-cell markers. Background on the study: Each TCR beta repertoire originated in sorted T cells that were CD3+CD56+NKG2C+, CD3+CD56+NKG2C- or CD3+CD56-NKG2C+. The sequencing cohort of eight donors included seven HCMV-seropositive individuals and one seronegative individual.

This CDR3 has 13 residues. Germline V lookup: CDR1 SGHRS, CDR2 YFSETQ. As concerns this clonotype: Antigen specificity is unknown.

Whole-study findings and limits: NKG2C+ dominant clonotypes from 5 to 7 donors made up roughly 1.0-8% of CD8+ T cells.

Libraries used 5'RACE template switching adding universal primer site and UMIs. TCRdb reworked the 5' RACE reads into one entry per CDR3 protein, no DNA. Here the sample table reports about 460,000 distinct CDR3 sequences. Sequencing input: blood T cells: a sorted CD56 or NKG2C T cell subset, CD4+ or CD8+ T cells, or bulk PBMC T cells (not recorded which). This rearrangement joins TRBV5-1 to TRBJ1-1. This clonotype was sampled from a woman between 50 and 59 years old in good health. Here the CDR3 reads CASRDQVDTEAFF.